Sequencing of this T cell receptor (beta chain) was carried out in a study of blood T cells in healthy people across ages. This clonotype was seen a few times. The authors ran a second PCR of roughly 6 to 12 cycles using a sample-barcoded 5' primer and a J-beta primer mix. TCRdb itself ran the 5' RACE reads through MiXCR, one entry per CDR3 protein. The sample has 1,100,000 or so distinct CDR3 sequences; more than 35% are singletons. Germline CDR1 reads MNHEY; CDR2 reads SVGAGI. V was clipped by 5 bases and J by 0 bases; unmatched bases: 9. CDR3 length equals 17 residues. Sequencing was done on a sample of blood. The TCR comes from a woman aged 55-69 years in good health. The chain has TRBV6-5 and TRBJ2-1, with TRBD1 matching over 8 bases. CDR3 protein: CASSTRQGMPSYNEQFF. The CDR3 nucleotides are TGTGCCAGCAGTACCCGACAGGGGATGCCCTCCTACAATGAGCAGTTCTTC.